These 16 T cell receptor beta chains were all obtained from the same sample, sequenced in a study of blood T cell repertoires in COVID-19. TCRdb's copy holds only in-frame clones and misses some; the assay was immunoSEQ multiplex PCR. The sample holds more than 85,000 clones, 82% seen once. Sequencing input: peripheral blood. The origin of the receptors is an elderly man with acute or convalescent COVID-19.

The chain carries TRBV30 and TRBJ2-2, with 8 bases fitting TRBD1. The V gene end was trimmed by 1 base and the J gene end by 5 bases; junction bases not matched to a gene: 6. The germline V gene encodes CDR1 GTSNPN and CDR2 SVGIG (reference sequence). The CDR3 spans 15 residues. The DNA of the CDR3 is TGTGCCTGGAGTGGGCAGGACAGGGTTACCGGGGAGCTGTTTTTT. Protein product: CAWSGQDRVTGELFF.

The rearrangement joins TRBV11-2 to TRBJ1-1; TRBD1 is a possible D gene (5 bases). Germline V CDR1 and CDR2: SGHAT, FQNNGV. V lost 5 bases to trimming and J lost 8 bases, with 21 bases between them. This CDR3 is built from 15 residues. This chain's CDR3 is CASSPTAGNRGEAFF. In DNA, the CDR3 is TGTGCCAGCAGCCCTACGGCGGGCAACCGGGGGGAAGCTTTCTTT.

The chain carries TRBV13 and TRBJ2-7; D is possibly TRBD2 (5 bases). The CDR3 runs to 13 residues. Germline V gives CDR1 PRHDT, CDR2 FYEKMQ (reference sequence). Trimming removed 8 bases at V and 3 bases at J, with 14 bases between. In nucleotides, the CDR3 is TGTGCCAGCCGGTTGCGCAGCGGCTACGAGCAGTACTTC. It specifies CASRLRSGYEQYF. Complete variable domain (other parts from reference TRBV13 and TRBJ2-7): AAGVIQSPRHLIKEKRETATLKCYPIPRHDTVYWYQQGPGQDPQFLISFYEKMQSDKGSIPDRFSAQQFSDYHSELNMSSLELGDSALYFCASRLRSGYEQYFGPGTRLTVT.

V usage is TRBV30 and J usage is TRBJ1-5; 9 positions agree with TRBD1. Per germline, CDR1 GTSNPN and CDR2 SVGIG (reference sequence). J lost 3 bases, V lost 0 bases, and 3 bases had no gene match. There are 15 residues in the CDR3. CDR3 residues: CAWSVGTGYNQPQHF. CDR3 nucleotides: TGTGCCTGGAGTGTAGGGACAGGGTACAATCAGCCCCAGCATTTT.

The chain couples TRBV4-3 to TRBJ2-3; 7 bases align to TRBD1. With V trimmed by 0 bases and J by 4 bases, 7 bases remained unmatched. Germline CDR1 reads LGHNA; CDR2 reads YSLEER. The CDR3 length is 16 residues. The CDR3 region is CASSQDVSGGADTQYF. CDR3 nucleotide sequence: TGCGCCAGCAGCCAAGACGTGTCAGGGGGAGCAGATACGCAGTATTTT.

V gene TRBV7-9 combines with J gene TRBJ2-2; D is unclear. CDR3 length: 12 amino acids. V gave up 5 bases and J gave up 7 bases, with 8 bases separating them. Germline CDR1 and CDR2: SEHNR and FQNEAQ (reference sequence). The CDR3 region is CASSPQNGELFF. CDR3 DNA: TGTGCCAGCAGCCCCCAGAACGGGGAGCTGTTTTTT. The complete variable domain, with remaining parts taken from reference TRBV7-9 and TRBJ2-2, reads DTGVSQNPRHKITKRGQNVTFRCDPISEHNRLYWYRQTLGQGPEFLTYFQNEAQLEKSRLLSDRFSAERPKGSFSTLEIQRTEQGDSAMYLCASSPQNGELFFGEGSRLTVL.

J is TRBJ2-1 and V is TRBV19; 9 bases agree with TRBD2. Germline V CDR1 and CDR2: LNHDA, SQIVND (reference sequence). V trimming: 7 bases; J trimming: 7 bases; junction bases outside the gene matches: 8. This CDR3 region has 14 residues. CDR3 sequence reads: CASNPGLAVNEQFF. CDR3 sequence (DNA): TGTGCCAGTAACCCGGGACTAGCTGTAAATGAGCAGTTCTTC.

The CDR3 here is CASRPAKFTDTQYF. The CDR3 nucleotides read TGCGCCAGCAGACCCGCGAAATTCACAGATACGCAGTATTTT. The chain couples TRBV5-1 to TRBJ2-3; D remains unclear. There are 14 residues in the CDR3. The germline gives CDR1 SGHRS, CDR2 YFSETQ. Deletions cut 5 bases from V and 2 bases from J, with 12 bases between.

The chain uses TRBV27 and TRBJ1-6, with 8 bases lining up with TRBD1. Trimming removed 3 bases from V and 7 bases from J; junction bases left unmatched: 2. Germline lookup yields CDR1 MNHEY and CDR2 SMNVEV (reference sequence). This CDR3 has 14 residues. CDR3 region: CASSLGQVNSPLHF. As DNA, the CDR3 is TGTGCCAGCAGTTTGGGACAGGTGAATTCACCCCTCCACTTT.

This clone turned up a few times. Other nucleotide sequences in the sample specify the same CDR3. J is TRBJ1-5 and V is TRBV6-1; D is uncertain. This CDR3 region has 13 residues. CDR1 is MNHNS, CDR2 SASEGT, per germline. Trimming took 2 bases from V and 2 from J, leaving 4 bases between them. CDR3 protein: CASSEQGNQPQHF. CDR3 in DNA: TGTGCCAGCAGTGAACAGGGCAATCAGCCCCAGCATTTT.

The chain links TRBV29-1 to TRBJ2-2, with D possibly matching TRBD1 (6 bases). The CDR3 length is 14 residues. Deletions cut 5 bases from V and 4 bases from J, with 14 bases between. Per germline, CDR1 SQVTM and CDR2 ANQGSEA. The CDR3 region is CSVTDRPGTGELFF. CDR3 coding DNA: TGCAGCGTTACGGACAGACCGGGCACCGGGGAGCTGTTTTTT.

The gene calls are TRBV7-9 and TRBJ1-5, with TRBD1 matching over 8 bases. This CDR3 is built from 16 residues. CDR1 is SEHNR, CDR2 FQNEAQ, per germline (reference sequence). Germline trimming cut 1 base from V and 6 bases from J; bases unmatched to any gene: 8. CDR3 coding DNA: TGTGCCAGCAGCTTAGAATTTTCAGGGGGCGGTCAGCCCCAGCATTTT. Protein sequence: CASSLEFSGGGQPQHF.

The chain links TRBV5-5 to TRBJ2-6, with D possibly TRBD1 on 8 matching bases. The CDR3 has 17 amino acids. Germline V gene sequence: CDR1 SGHKS, CDR2 YYEKEE (reference sequence). V was shortened by 1 base and J by 1 base, with 12 bases between the two germline ends. The DNA of the CDR3 is TGTGCCAGCAGCTTGATACAGGGGGGGTCTGGGGCCAACGTCCTGACTTTC. It is translated as CASSLIQGGSGANVLTF.

This chain connects TRBV5-4 to TRBJ2-2; D is ambiguous. The CDR3 runs to 14 residues. The V end lost 3 bases, the J end lost 5 bases, and 11 bases lay between the germline ends. Germline values: CDR1 SGHNT, CDR2 YYREEE (reference sequence). The CDR3 nucleotides are TGTGCCAGCAGCTCTATTCAGCGAACCGGGGAGCTGTTTTTT. Protein product: CASSSIQRTGELFF.

This clone was counted between two and nine times. This chain links TRBV7-6 with TRBJ2-2; TRBD1 might be the D (6 bases). CDR1 is SGHVS and CDR2 is FNYEAQ in the germline V gene. Trimming pared 6 bases from V and 0 bases from J, leaving 11 bases between. The CDR3 consists of 15 residues. In nucleotides, the CDR3 is TGTGCCAGCAGGGAACAGGGTCCGAACACCGGGGAGCTGTTTTTT. Translation gives CASREQGPNTGELFF.

The chain uses TRBV3-1 (or the pseudogene TRBV3-2) and TRBJ2-5; D may be TRBD1 (6 bases). The CDR3 sequence is 17 residues long. V was cut by 4 bases and J by 0 bases, with 18 bases left in between. Germline lookup yields CDR1 LGHDT and CDR2 YNNKEL (reference sequence). The CDR3 DNA reads as TGTGCCAGCAGCCCCCCCAAGCGGACAGTGTACCAAGAGACCCAGTACTTC. It codes for CASSPPKRTVYQETQYF.